This paragraph reports one TCR beta chain. Its matching antigen is unknown. The sample carries other DNA sequences with the same CDR3. This sample is drawn from a study of shared clonotypes between healthy human individuals. The method was immunoSEQ multiplex PCR; TCRdb's version includes in-frame clones alone and lacks a portion of them. The sample lists roughly 2.1 million clones, around 93% seen once, with 1.5% to 2% in the top ten. CD45RO-negative, CCR7-selected cells formed the naive CD8 fraction, which excluded terminally differentiated effector memory CD45RA+ cells. Germline V lookup: CDR1 MGHRA, CDR2 YSYEKL. Trimming took 0 bases from V and 4 from J, leaving 12 bases between them. The CDR3 has 15 amino acids. Findings and limits, study-wide: Rarefaction revealed incomplete sorted-subset sequencing despite large depth.

The sequence came from a man between 18 and 35 years old in good health. Some clones in this sample may be carry-over from other donors' samples. The genes are TRBV4-1 and TRBJ1-1, with a tentative D call TRBD1 (5 bases). Sequenced material: naive CD8+ T cells from PBMCs. The CDR3 DNA reads TGCGCCAGCAGCCAAGATACGGGGAGGGGCACTGAAGCTTTCTTT. It is translated as CASSQDTGRGTEAFF.